A single sample is the source of the 29 T cell receptor beta chains below, sequenced in a study of blood T cell repertoires in COVID-19. Assay: immunoSEQ multiplex PCR; the TCRdb copy retains only in-frame clones and omits some. The sample yields around 500,000 clones, around 85% seen once. Sequencing used peripheral blood. These receptors originate from a human donor in a cohort sampled during active COVID-19.

V usage is TRBV23-1 and J usage is TRBJ1-1; 7 bases fit TRBD1. TRBV23-1 is classed as an ORF, of uncertain function. V lost 2 bases to trimming and J lost 5 bases; unmatched junction nucleotides: 8. CDR3 size: 15 residues. CDR3 sequence (DNA): TGCGCCAGCAGTCAAAAAGGGCAGGGGGGAACTGAAGCTTTCTTT. Protein sequence: CASSQKGQGGTEAFF.

There are a few counts of this clone. The chain's CDR3 is CASSGGQGAYEQYF. For the CDR3, the DNA is TGCGCCAGCAGCGGGGGACAGGGCGCCTACGAGCAGTACTTC. This chain links TRBV5-1 with TRBJ2-7, with 9 bases identical to TRBD1. Trimming at V came to 4 bases and at J to 2 bases, leaving 4 bases not matched to a gene. The CDR3 consists of 14 residues. Germline V gene lookup returns CDR1 SGHRS and CDR2 YFSETQ. Looking up the rest from reference TRBV5-1 and TRBJ2-7 gives the full variable domain: KAGVTQTPRYLIKTRGQQVTLSCSPISGHRSVSWYQQTPGQGLQFLFEYFSETQRNKGNFPGRFSGRQFSNSRSEMNVSTLELGDSALYLCASSGGQGAYEQYFGPGTRLTVT.

V and J are TRBV7-8 and TRBJ2-7, with D possibly TRBD2 on 5 matching bases. Germline V gives CDR1 SGHVS, CDR2 FQNEAQ. The CDR3 has 15 amino acids. The V end was cut by 1 base, the J end by 2 bases, with 12 bases between. In DNA form, the CDR3 reads TGTGCCAGCAGCTTAGTGGCGGGTGGCCCCTACGAGCAGTACTTC. Protein sequence: CASSLVAGGPYEQYF.

The CDR3 DNA reads TGTGCCAGCAGGACCTGGGACAGGGTGAGCTCTGGGGCCAACGTCCTGACTTTC. Residues: CASRTWDRVSSGANVLTF. V usage is TRBV27 and J usage is TRBJ2-6, with 9 nucleotides matching TRBD1. Germline-derived CDR1 and CDR2 are MNHEY and SMNVEV (reference sequence). J was trimmed by 0 bases and V by 6 bases; bases with no gene match: 9. The CDR3 is made up of 18 amino acids.

V usage is TRBV5-1 and J usage is TRBJ2-7, with D perhaps matching TRBD1 (6 bases). V shed 0 bases and J shed 0 bases, with 13 bases lying between them. CDR3 length equals 16 residues. The germline gives CDR1 SGHRS, CDR2 YFSETQ. The CDR3 nucleotides read TGCGCCAGCAGCTTGGACCAACAGGGTATCTCCTACGAGCAGTACTTC. This codes for CASSLDQQGISYEQYF.

This sequence joins TRBV11-2 and TRBJ1-1, with D tentatively TRBD1 (5 bases). Trimming shortened V by 0 bases and J by 7 bases, and 9 bases separated the two germline ends. CDR1 is SGHAT and CDR2 is FQNNGV in the germline V gene. This CDR3 is 13 amino acids long. DNA for the CDR3: TGTGCCAGCAGCTTAGACCAGGGTCTTGAAGCTTTCTTT. The encoded protein is CASSLDQGLEAFF. The variable domain in full, with the rest retrieved from reference TRBV11-2 and TRBJ1-1, is EAGVAQSPRYKIIEKRQSVAFWCNPISGHATLYWYQQILGQGPKLLIQFQNNGVVDDSQLPKDRFSAERLKGVDSTLKIQPAKLEDSAVYLCASSLDQGLEAFFGQGTRLTVV.

The chain carries TRBV2 and TRBJ1-6; possibly TRBD1 for D (6 bases). Germline V CDR1 and CDR2: SNHLY, FYNNEI. V lost 8 bases and J lost 9, with 20 bases in between. The CDR3 is 15 residues long. Here the CDR3 DNA reads TGTGCCAGCTGGACAGACCAAGGGTTGGGTTCACCCCTCCACTTT. It is translated as CASWTDQGLGSPLHF. Variable domain in full (rest from reference TRBV2 and TRBJ1-6): EPEVTQTPSHQVTQMGQEVILRCVPISNHLYFYWYRQILGQKVEFLVSFYNNEISEKSEIFDDQFSVERPDGSNFTLKIRSTKLEDSAMYFCASWTDQGLGSPLHFGNGTRLTVT.

The genes are TRBV3-1 (or the pseudogene TRBV3-2) and TRBJ2-7; possible D gene TRBD1, 5 bases. The CDR3 runs to 19 residues. CDR1 LGHDT and CDR2 YNNKEL come from the germline V gene (reference sequence). The V end was cut by 5 bases, the J end by 5 bases, with 31 bases between. For the CDR3, the DNA is TGTGCCAGCAGCAATACTAAGACGATACAGGTCCCTTTGGCGGACGAGCAGTACTTC. This translates into CASSNTKTIQVPLADEQYF.

This clone is a singleton in its sample. The J gene is TRBJ2-2, the V gene TRBV2; D is unresolved. Germline lookup yields CDR1 SNHLY and CDR2 FYNNEI. V gave up 3 bases and J gave up 4 bases, with 6 bases separating them. CDR3 size: 13 residues. For the CDR3, the DNA is TGTGCCAGCAGTGATAGAGGCACCGGGGAGCTGTTTTTT. Translation gives CASSDRGTGELFF.

This rearrangement joins TRBV5-1 to TRBJ1-5, with no clear D. Germline V CDR1 and CDR2: SGHRS, YFSETQ. V lost 1 base to trimming and J lost 4 bases, with 6 bases between them. The CDR3 has 13 amino acids. For the CDR3, the DNA is TGCGCCAGCAGCTTGACCACTAATCAGCCCCAGCATTTT. This sequence encodes CASSLTTNQPQHF.

The rearrangement links TRBV3-1 (or the pseudogene TRBV3-2) to TRBJ2-3, with 7 bases that match TRBD2. This CDR3 spans 15 amino acids. Unmatched junction bases numbered 3, after V lost 1 base and J lost 2 bases. From germline, CDR1 is LGHDT and CDR2 YNNKEL (reference sequence). The CDR3 loop is CASSQVAGATDTQYF. The CDR3 DNA reads as TGTGCCAGCAGCCAAGTGGCGGGAGCCACAGATACGCAGTATTTT.

There are many counts of this clone. This chain joins TRBV28 and TRBJ2-2, with a weak D call TRBD2 (6 bases). Germline V lookup: CDR1 MDHEN, CDR2 SYDVKM. This CDR3 is 12 amino acids long. As DNA, the CDR3 is TGTGTGGTGGCGGGAAACACCGGGGAGCTGTTTTTT. Its protein product is CVVAGNTGELFF.

V and J are TRBV5-1 and TRBJ1-2; D is uncertain. The CDR3 covers 16 residues. V gave up 0 bases and J gave up 0 bases, with 12 bases separating them. Germline loops: CDR1 SGHRS, CDR2 YFSETQ. The CDR3 region has the DNA TGCGCCAGCAGCTTGGAGCCCCAAACTACTAACTATGGCTACACCTTC. Translated: CASSLEPQTTNYGYTF.

This chain joins TRBV5-1 and TRBJ1-1, with D unresolved. The V gene lost 2 bases and the J gene lost 2 bases, with 7 bases spanning the gap. Germline CDR1 SGHRS, CDR2 YFSETQ. CDR3 length: 13 residues. DNA for the CDR3: TGCGCCAGCAGCTTACGGGATAACACTGAAGCTTTCTTT. Its translation: CASSLRDNTEAFF.

This clone has only a few counts. This chain uses TRBV28 with TRBJ2-7; D is possibly TRBD1 (6 bases). V shed 3 bases and J shed 6 bases, with 12 bases lying between them. The CDR3 runs to 13 residues. Germline loops: CDR1 MDHEN, CDR2 SYDVKM. In DNA form, the CDR3 reads TGTGCCAGCAGTTTGGTCGCAGGGGCCGAGCAGTACTTC. Translated: CASSLVAGAEQYF.

The chain links TRBV5-5 to TRBJ2-7; TRBD1 matches 10 bases. The germline CDR1 and CDR2 sequences are SGHKS and YYEKEE (reference sequence). After removal of 3 bases from V and 2 bases from J, the junction contained 8 bases not matched to a gene. This CDR3 contains 16 residues. The CDR3 spells CASSYPTGGLTYEQYF. As DNA, the CDR3 is TGTGCCAGCAGCTACCCGACAGGGGGCCTAACCTACGAGCAGTACTTC.

This clone came up once. This chain uses TRBV11-2 with TRBJ2-3, with D maybe TRBD2 (6 bases). The V end lost 5 bases, the J end lost 11 bases, and 23 bases lay between the germline ends. From germline, CDR1 is SGHAT and CDR2 FQNNGV. CDR3 size: 15 residues. CDR3 coding DNA: TGTGCCAGCAGCGAGGGATCTAGTCGTGCGGGGCTGCAGTATTTT. Translation gives CASSEGSSRAGLQYF.

The chain uses TRBV28 and TRBJ1-6; D is uncertain. The germline gives CDR1 MDHEN, CDR2 SYDVKM. Trimming cost V 5 bases and J 10 bases, with 12 bases left between them. This CDR3 is 13 amino acids long. CDR3 region: CASSPSMGSPLHF. CDR3 DNA sequence: TGTGCCAGCAGTCCATCAATGGGCTCACCCCTCCACTTT.

This rearrangement joins TRBV7-3 to TRBJ2-2; 14 bases are a match to TRBD2. Germline V CDR1 and CDR2: SGHTA, FQGTGA. This CDR3 comprises 18 residues. Trimming cost V 1 base and J 5 bases; bases outside gene matches: 6. CDR3 sequence (DNA): TGTGCCAGCAGCTTAATGACTAGCGGGAGGGTACATACCGGGGAGCTGTTTTTT. Its translation: CASSLMTSGRVHTGELFF.

The V and J genes are TRBV7-9 and TRBJ1-2; 8 bases line up with TRBD1. CDR3 size: 14 residues. The germline V gene encodes CDR1 SEHNR and CDR2 FQNEAQ (reference sequence). Trimming removed 2 bases from V and 6 bases from J; junction bases left unmatched: 5. CDR3 region: CASSLWTGTNGYTF. The CDR3, as DNA: TGTGCCAGCAGCTTATGGACAGGGACCAATGGCTACACCTTC.

The chain links TRBV7-2 to TRBJ1-1, with 7 bases aligning to TRBD1. Germline V gives CDR1 SGHTA, CDR2 FQGNSA. Trimming at V came to 2 bases and at J to 1 base, leaving 10 bases not matched to a gene. The CDR3 is 17 amino acids. The CDR3 nucleotides are TGTGCCAGCAGCTTATATTTAGGGGGCCGGCAGAACACTGAAGCTTTCTTT. Its translation: CASSLYLGGRQNTEAFF.

The CDR3 region has the DNA TGTGCCTGGGGGGACAGGGTCACTGAAGCTTTCTTT. Protein sequence: CAWGDRVTEAFF. The genes are TRBV30 and TRBJ1-1; the match to TRBD1 covers 9 bases. Germline V gives CDR1 GTSNPN, CDR2 SVGIG (reference sequence). The CDR3 length is 12 residues. The V and J ends lost 5 bases and 4 bases, in that order; junction bases with no gene match: 2.

This chain joins TRBV20-1 and TRBJ2-7; the D gene is possibly TRBD2 (5 bases). Germline loops: CDR1 DFQATT, CDR2 SNEGSKA (reference sequence). Trimming took 3 bases from V and 5 from J, leaving 14 bases between them. CDR3 length: 13 residues. The CDR3 DNA is TGCAGTGCTAGTTCGGGAAAGGATGACGAGCAGTACTTC. Residues: CSASSGKDDEQYF.

J is TRBJ1-2 and V is TRBV4-2; unclear D gene. This CDR3 comprises 16 residues. Germline values: CDR1 LGHNA, CDR2 YNFKEQ. V was cut by 0 bases and J by 3 bases, with 14 bases left in between. In nucleotides, the CDR3 is TGTGCCAGCAGCCAAGAACCACAGATAGAGCACTATGGCTACACCTTC. Its translation: CASSQEPQIEHYGYTF.

This sequence joins TRBV3-1 (or the pseudogene TRBV3-2) and TRBJ1-6; D not certain. The CDR3 is 16 residues long. Trimming took 1 base from V and 4 from J, leaving 11 bases between them. CDR1 is LGHDT and CDR2 is YNNKEL in the germline V gene (reference sequence). The CDR3 bases are TGTGCCAGCAGCCAAGTGTTAACAGTTTATAATTCACCCCTCCACTTT. Protein sequence: CASSQVLTVYNSPLHF.

This rearrangement joins TRBV10-3 to TRBJ1-6, with D perhaps TRBD1 (6 bases). The CDR3 covers 17 residues. V dropped 3 bases and J dropped 9 bases, with 21 bases sitting between them. CDR1 is ENHRY, CDR2 SYGVKD, per germline. As DNA, the CDR3 is TGTGCCATCAGTGACCCTTCTAGGGGGGGGCAGAGTTCACCCCTCCACTTT. This encodes CAISDPSRGGQSSPLHF.

This clone occurred a few times. The CDR3 DNA reads as TGTGCCAGCAGCTCAGGACAGGGTGATGGCTACACCTTC. Protein sequence: CASSSGQGDGYTF. The gene calls are TRBV7-2 and TRBJ1-2; 8 nucleotides align to TRBD1. J was trimmed by 6 bases and V by 4 bases; bases with no gene match: 4. Germline V gene data show CDR1 as SGHTA and CDR2 as FQGNSA. The CDR3 has 13 amino acids. Full variable domain (outside the CDR3, taken from reference TRBV7-2 and TRBJ1-2): GAGVSQSPSNKVTEKGKDVELRCDPISGHTALYWYRQSLGQGLEFLIYFQGNSAPDKSGLPSDRFSAERTGGSVSTLTIQRTQQEDSAVYLCASSSGQGDGYTFGSGTRLTVV.

The chain recombines TRBV27 with TRBJ2-1; 7 bases align to TRBD2. Germline lookup yields CDR1 MNHEY and CDR2 SMNVEV (reference sequence). Unmatched junction bases numbered 8, after V lost 10 bases and J lost 8 bases. CDR3 size: 12 residues. CDR3 protein: CATRTRGHEQFF. The CDR3 region has the DNA TGTGCCACCCGGACTAGAGGCCATGAGCAGTTCTTC.

The gene calls are TRBV7-9 and TRBJ1-4; D perhaps matches TRBD1 (6 bases). The germline gives CDR1 SEHNR, CDR2 FQNEAQ (reference sequence). V was clipped by 2 bases and J by 0 bases, with 13 bases between them. The length of the CDR3 is 17 residues. The CDR3 DNA follows: TGTGCCAGCAGCTTACAGGGGATTCGGGCAACTAATGAAAAACTGTTTTTT. Protein product: CASSLQGIRATNEKLFF.